These 31 T cell receptor beta chains originate from one sample sequenced in a study of beta chain features in type 1 diabetes. Isolated RNA was reverse transcribed in full, so expressed TCRB transcripts were sequenced. TCRdb's table, derived via immunoSEQ multiplex PCR, lists solely in-frame clones and lacks some. The table includes around 300,000 clones, about 15% detected once. Sequenced input: central memory CD4+ T cells from blood. Receptors were obtained from a man under 40 in good health.

This clone came up a few times. V usage is TRBV27 and J usage is TRBJ1-1; maybe TRBD1 (5 bases). Trimming shortened V by 6 bases and J by 0 bases, and 14 bases separated the two germline ends. CDR3 length: 15 amino acids. Germline V lookup: CDR1 MNHEY, CDR2 SMNVEV (reference sequence). CDR3 nucleotides: TGTGCCAGCAGAGGATGGGGGGGTATGAACACTGAAGCTTTCTTT. Its translation: CASRGWGGMNTEAFF.

A few counts support this clone. The germline gene is not matched at one end of the junction; a read error may be the cause. This chain links TRBV15 with TRBJ2-5; D remains ambiguous. Germline V gives CDR1 LNHNV, CDR2 YYDKDF (reference sequence). The CDR3 totals 12 residues. The CDR3 DNA is TGTGCCGCCAGTCGCGGCCAAGAGACCCAGTACTTC. Its translation: CAASRGQETQYF.

This clone was observed a handful of times. This chain uses TRBV4-3 with TRBJ2-1; 10 positions match TRBD1. After removal of 3 bases from V and 3 bases from J, the junction contained 2 bases not matched to a gene. In germline, CDR1 is LGHNA, CDR2 YSLEER. The CDR3 covers 15 residues. The DNA for the CDR3 is TGCGCCAGCAGCCAGGGACAGGGGAACTACAATGAGCAGTTCTTC. This gives the protein CASSQGQGNYNEQFF.

A few counts support this clone. The chain is built from TRBV18 and TRBJ2-1; D perhaps matches TRBD2 (6 bases). Germline assignment: CDR1 KGHSH and CDR2 LQKENI. The CDR3 is made up of 12 amino acids. V lost 6 bases, J lost 9 bases, and 12 bases lay in between. The CDR3 loop reads CASSQTGSEQFF. CDR3 sequence (DNA): TGTGCCAGCTCGCAGACCGGGAGTGAGCAGTTCTTC. Based on the CDR3 plus reference TRBV18 and TRBJ2-1, the full variable domain is NAGVMQNPRHLVRRRGQEARLRCSPMKGHSHVYWYRQLPEEGLKFMVYLQKENIIDESGMPKERFSAEFPKEGPSILRIQQVVRGDSAAYFCASSQTGSEQFFGPGTRLTVL.

This clone was seen a handful of times. The chain is built from TRBV5-1 and TRBJ2-1; 11 bases are a match to TRBD2. Germline values: CDR1 SGHRS, CDR2 YFSETQ. This CDR3 is 15 amino acids long. V lost 4 bases to trimming and J lost 5 bases; unmatched junction nucleotides: 5. The CDR3 sequence: CASSRLAGQHNEQFF. The CDR3 DNA reads as TGCGCCAGCAGCAGACTAGCGGGACAGCACAATGAGCAGTTCTTC.

This clone was seen a few times. The V and J genes are TRBV21-1 and TRBJ1-2. TRBV21-1 is classified as a pseudogene. The CDR3 has 11 residues. CDR3 protein: CASSKVGGYTF. CDR3 sequence (DNA): TGTGCCAGCAGCAAAGTTGGTGGCTACACCTTC.

This rearrangement joins TRBV6-5 to TRBJ1-5; D remains ambiguous. V was trimmed by 9 bases and J by 7 bases, leaving 10 bases between them. Germline V CDR1 and CDR2: MNHEY, SVGAGI. The CDR3 is 11 residues long. This CDR3 reads CASSNGQPQHF. DNA for the CDR3: TGTGCCAGTTCAAATGGACAGCCCCAGCATTTT.

This clone was recorded a few times. The chain has TRBV20-1 and TRBJ2-5, with a weak D call TRBD2 (6 bases). The CDR3 consists of 11 residues. The germline gives CDR1 DFQATT, CDR2 SNEGSKA (reference sequence). The CDR3 loop reads CRIADQETQYF. DNA for the CDR3: TGCAGGATAGCGGACCAAGAGACCCAGTACTTC.

This sequence joins TRBV6-1 and TRBJ1-5; D is undetermined. The V gene lost 4 bases and the J gene lost 0 bases, with 16 bases spanning the gap. Germline values: CDR1 MNHNS, CDR2 SASEGT. The CDR3 extends over 17 amino acids. CDR3 DNA sequence: TGTGCCAGCAGTGTTTCGGTGAAGGTCTATAGCAATCAGCCCCAGCATTTT. Amino acid sequence: CASSVSVKVYSNQPQHF.

This clone was observed a handful of times. The chain is built from TRBV4-2 and TRBJ1-2; D remains unclear. The germline CDR1 and CDR2 sequences are LGHNA and YNFKEQ. The length of the CDR3 is 14 residues. V shed 1 base and J shed 2 bases, with 8 bases lying between them. The CDR3 bases are TGTGCCAGCAGCCAAGCAACGGAGAACTATGGCTACACCTTC. Residues: CASSQATENYGYTF.

This clone was found a few times. The chain has TRBV19 and TRBJ2-5, with TRBD1 matching 7 bases. Per the germline V gene, CDR1 is LNHDA and CDR2 is SQIVND (reference sequence). This CDR3 contains 15 residues. After removal of 7 bases from V and 2 bases from J, the junction contained 10 bases not matched to a gene. CDR3 in DNA: TGTGCCAGTACCAAGTCCGGGACAGTACAAGAGACCCAGTACTTC. Its protein is CASTKSGTVQETQYF.

J is TRBJ2-1 and V is TRBV7-2, with 10 bases matching TRBD2. The CDR3 contains 15 residues. V was clipped by 6 bases and J by 8 bases; unmatched bases: 10. Germline lookup yields CDR1 SGHTA and CDR2 FQGNSA. The CDR3 coding sequence is TGTGCCAGCAGTCAGGGGGTAGCGGGAGGCCATGAGCAGTTCTTC. Encoded protein: CASSQGVAGGHEQFF.

The V and J genes are TRBV7-9 and TRBJ2-2; either TRBD1 or TRBD2 may fit D (5 bases each). Deletions cut 2 bases from V and 3 bases from J, with 16 bases between. CDR1 is SEHNR, CDR2 FQNEAQ, per germline (reference sequence). The CDR3 covers 17 residues. Written as DNA, the CDR3 is TGTGCCAGCAGCTTAAGGGGAGTCCCCCGGGACACCGGGGAGCTGTTTTTT. The encoded protein is CASSLRGVPRDTGELFF. The complete variable domain, with remaining parts taken from reference TRBV7-9 and TRBJ2-2, reads DTGVSQNPRHKITKRGQNVTFRCDPISEHNRLYWYRQTLGQGPEFLTYFQNEAQLEKSRLLSDRFSAERPKGSFSTLEIQRTEQGDSAMYLCASSLRGVPRDTGELFFGEGSRLTVL.

The CDR3 DNA sequence: TGTGCCAGCAGCTTAGATCGGTACAATGAGCAGTTCTTC. Translated, it gives CASSLDRYNEQFF. The V gene is TRBV11-3, the J gene TRBJ2-1; no firm D call. This CDR3 is 13 amino acids long. CDR1 SGHNT and CDR2 YENEEA come from the germline V gene. The ends were cut back, 0 bases at V and 4 bases at J, with 4 bases in the middle.

The J gene is TRBJ1-2, the V gene TRBV5-1, with no clear D. The CDR3 length is 15 residues. V was cut by 2 bases and J by 7 bases, with 18 bases left in between. Germline V CDR1 and CDR2: SGHRS, YFSETQ. The CDR3 spells CASSLTGVSTPGYTF. The CDR3 nucleotides read TGCGCCAGCAGCTTAACGGGTGTAAGCACCCCTGGCTACACCTTC. Filled out from reference TRBV5-1 and TRBJ1-2, the complete variable domain reads KAGVTQTPRYLIKTRGQQVTLSCSPISGHRSVSWYQQTPGQGLQFLFEYFSETQRNKGNFPGRFSGRQFSNSRSEMNVSTLELGDSALYLCASSLTGVSTPGYTFGSGTRLTVV.

V gene TRBV7-9 combines with J gene TRBJ1-5; no clear D gene. Germline CDR1 reads SEHNR; CDR2 reads FQNEAQ (reference sequence). V lost 4 bases, J lost 7 bases, and 14 bases lay in between. CDR3 length: 14 amino acids. This CDR3 is CASSYPGVGQPQHF. The CDR3 DNA is TGTGCCAGCAGCTACCCTGGGGTTGGGCAGCCCCAGCATTTT. The whole variable domain, remainder taken from reference TRBV7-9 and TRBJ1-5, is DTGVSQNPRHKITKRGQNVTFRCDPISEHNRLYWYRQTLGQGPEFLTYFQNEAQLEKSRLLSDRFSAERPKGSFSTLEIQRTEQGDSAMYLCASSYPGVGQPQHFGDGTRLSIL.

V is TRBV2 and J is TRBJ1-1, with D tentatively TRBD1 (6 bases). Germline loops: CDR1 SNHLY, CDR2 FYNNEI. The CDR3 totals 14 residues. With 6 bases removed from V and 3 bases from J, the gap between germline ends came to 14 bases. In nucleotides, the CDR3 is TGTGCCAGCAGCTTAGCGGGGGGCTACACTGAAGCTTTCTTT. It translates to CASSLAGGYTEAFF.

The chain is built from TRBV6-1 and TRBJ2-7; the D is unclear. Deletions cut 5 bases from V and 3 bases from J, with 8 bases between. From germline, CDR1 is MNHNS and CDR2 SASEGT. The length of the CDR3 is 12 residues. The CDR3 is CASSPNRYEQYV. CDR3 DNA: TGTGCCAGCAGTCCGAATCGCTACGAGCAGTACGTC.

Ten or more counts support this clone. This chain links TRBV6-4 with TRBJ2-3; 7 bases line up with TRBD2. CDR1 and CDR2 from the germline V gene are MRHNA and SNTAGT. The CDR3 spans 17 residues. V lost 8 bases, J lost 2 bases, and 16 bases stayed unmatched. CDR3 in DNA: TGTGCCAGCCCGCTATTCCGTGGGGGGACTAACACAGATACGCAGTATTTT. Protein: CASPLFRGGTNTDTQYF.

This clone was detected a few times. The gene calls are TRBV5-4 and TRBJ2-1; 12 bases are a match to TRBD2. J was trimmed by 10 bases and V by 4 bases; bases with no gene match: 9. The CDR3 totals 15 residues. The germline gives CDR1 SGHNT, CDR2 YYREEE (reference sequence). The CDR3: CASSPTSGSAREQFF. The CDR3 nucleotides read TGTGCCAGCAGCCCGACTAGCGGGAGTGCAAGGGAGCAGTTCTTC.

A few counts support this clone. The rearrangement links TRBV7-9 to TRBJ1-1; 9 bases line up with TRBD1. The trim removed 3 bases at V and 5 bases at J, leaving 4 bases unmatched. CDR3 length: 14 amino acids. Germline loops: CDR1 SEHNR, CDR2 FQNEAQ (reference sequence). In DNA, the CDR3 is TGTGCCAGCAGCTTGACAGGGGGGAAAACTGAAGCTTTCTTT. It translates to CASSLTGGKTEAFF.

J is TRBJ1-3 and V is TRBV28; 7 bases are a match to TRBD1. Germline V lookup: CDR1 MDHEN, CDR2 SYDVKM. Trimming took 3 bases from V and 0 from J; bases not matched to a gene: 11. The CDR3 length is 18 residues. CDR3 nucleotides: TGTGCCAGCAGTTTGACAGGGTCGACAGGCCACTCTGGAAACACCATATATTTT. This gives the protein CASSLTGSTGHSGNTIYF.

This clone was counted between two and nine times. This sequence joins TRBV28 and TRBJ2-7; 11 nucleotides agree with TRBD2. Germline values: CDR1 MDHEN, CDR2 SYDVKM. V lost 9 bases, J lost 4 bases, and 17 bases stayed unmatched. The length of the CDR3 is 17 residues. In DNA, the CDR3 is TGTGCCAGAGGTGTCCTAGCGGGAGGCATCCCCACGTACGAGCAGTACGTC. Its translation is CARGVLAGGIPTYEQYV.

The chain has TRBV29-1 and TRBJ2-1; 10 bases match TRBD1. V lost 3 bases and J lost 2; bases outside the gene matches: 4. Per germline, CDR1 SQVTM and CDR2 ANQGSEA. CDR3 length: 15 residues. The CDR3 sequence is CSVDLGQGAYNEQFF. Written as DNA, the CDR3 is TGCAGCGTTGATCTAGGACAGGGGGCCTACAATGAGCAGTTCTTC.

The V gene is TRBV4-3, the J gene TRBJ1-5; D remains unclear. The CDR3 loop spans 15 amino acids. Between the trimmed V and J ends, which lost 1 base and 7 bases, there was a span of 14 bases. Germline CDR1 and CDR2: LGHNA and YSLEER. CDR3 bases: TGCGCCAGCAGCCAAGGAGTGCGGGGAGGGCAGCCCCAGCATTTT. This codes for CASSQGVRGGQPQHF.

Turning to this clone: Other DNA sequences from this sample encode an identical CDR3 as well. This chain connects TRBV19 to TRBJ1-5; 7 bases match TRBD1. The J segment lost 2 bases and the V segment lost 3 bases, leaving 1 base of the junction unmatched. Germline CDR1 is LNHDA and CDR2 is SQIVND (reference sequence). The CDR3 runs to 14 residues. Here the CDR3 DNA reads TGTGCCAGTAGTATCACAGGGGGCAATCAGCCCCAGCATTTT. Its protein is CASSITGGNQPQHF.

This clone was counted a few times. The V gene is TRBV2, the J gene TRBJ1-1; 7 bases map to TRBD1. The V and J ends lost 4 bases and 5 bases, in that order; junction bases with no gene match: 7. Germline CDR1 SNHLY, CDR2 FYNNEI. The CDR3 extends over 14 amino acids. The CDR3 coding sequence is TGTGCCAGCAGTGTGACCAGGGGGGGGACTGAAGCTTTCTTT. It encodes CASSVTRGGTEAFF.

This clone was detected only a few times. V gene TRBV29-1 combines with J gene TRBJ2-3; D ambiguous. With 3 bases removed from V and 2 bases from J, the gap between germline ends came to 9 bases. This CDR3 is built from 13 residues. CDR1 and CDR2 from the germline V gene are SQVTM and ANQGSEA. DNA for the CDR3: TGCAGCGTTGACCGTTCGGACACAGATACGCAGTATTTT. Translation: CSVDRSDTDTQYF.

This clone was seen a few times. This rearrangement joins TRBV5-1 to TRBJ1-3; D is uncertain. Germline V gene sequence: CDR1 SGHRS, CDR2 YFSETQ. This CDR3 comprises 17 residues. V shed 2 bases and J shed 0 bases, with 15 bases lying between them. The chain's CDR3 is CASSLNAGRTSGNTIYF. In DNA form, the CDR3 reads TGCGCCAGCAGCTTAAATGCCGGACGGACCTCTGGAAACACCATATATTTT.

V usage is TRBV7-2 and J usage is TRBJ1-5; D is ambiguous. V was clipped by 5 bases and J by 6 bases, with 14 bases between them. The germline V gene has CDR1 SGHTA and CDR2 FQGNSA. The CDR3 loop spans 14 amino acids. The CDR3 DNA reads TGTGCCAGCAGCCGGTCGAGGGCTGGTCAGCCCCAGCATTTT. Translation gives CASSRSRAGQPQHF.

This chain links TRBV28 with TRBJ2-1; 7 positions match TRBD2. Germline loops: CDR1 MDHEN, CDR2 SYDVKM. V dropped 10 bases and J dropped 0; count of bases not matched to a gene: 18. CDR3 length: 18 amino acids. The CDR3 region has the DNA TGTGCCACCCAACAAACTTTAGGCGGGGGAAGCTCCTACAATGAGCAGTTCTTC. Translation: CATQQTLGGGSSYNEQFF.